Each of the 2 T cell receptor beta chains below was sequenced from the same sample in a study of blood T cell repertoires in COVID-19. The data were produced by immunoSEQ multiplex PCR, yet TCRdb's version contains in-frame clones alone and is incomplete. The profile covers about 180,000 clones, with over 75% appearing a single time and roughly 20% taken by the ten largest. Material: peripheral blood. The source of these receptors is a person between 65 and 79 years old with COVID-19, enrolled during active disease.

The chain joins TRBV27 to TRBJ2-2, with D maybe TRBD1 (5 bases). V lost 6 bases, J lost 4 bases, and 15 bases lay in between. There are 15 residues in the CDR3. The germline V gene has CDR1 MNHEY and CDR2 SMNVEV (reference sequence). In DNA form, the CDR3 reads TGTGCCAGCAGATCTTCAGGGTGGGGCACCGGGGAGCTGTTTTTT. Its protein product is CASRSSGWGTGELFF.

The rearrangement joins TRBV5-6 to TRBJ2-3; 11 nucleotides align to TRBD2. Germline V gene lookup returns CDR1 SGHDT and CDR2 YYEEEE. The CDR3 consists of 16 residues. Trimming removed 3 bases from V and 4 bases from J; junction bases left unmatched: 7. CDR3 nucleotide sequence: TGTGCCAGCAGCTCCTTAGCGGGGGGGCAGTCAGATACGCAGTATTTT. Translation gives CASSSLAGGQSDTQYF.